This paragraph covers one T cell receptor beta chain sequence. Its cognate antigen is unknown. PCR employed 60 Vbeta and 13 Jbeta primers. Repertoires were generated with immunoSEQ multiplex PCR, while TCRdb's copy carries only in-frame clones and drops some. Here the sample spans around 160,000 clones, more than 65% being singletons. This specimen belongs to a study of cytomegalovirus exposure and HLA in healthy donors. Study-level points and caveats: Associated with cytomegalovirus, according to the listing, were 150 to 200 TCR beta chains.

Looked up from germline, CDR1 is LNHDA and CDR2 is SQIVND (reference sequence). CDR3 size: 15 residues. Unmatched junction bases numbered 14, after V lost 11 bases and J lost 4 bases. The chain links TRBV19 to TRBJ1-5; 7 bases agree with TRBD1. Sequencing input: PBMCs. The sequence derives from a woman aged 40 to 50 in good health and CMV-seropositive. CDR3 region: CAGDTEQGYNQPQHF. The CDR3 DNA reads TGTGCCGGCGATACCGAACAGGGGTATAATCAGCCCCAGCATTTT. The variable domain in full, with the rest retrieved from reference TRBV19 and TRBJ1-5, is DGGITQSPKYLFRKEGQNVTLSCEQNLNHDAMYWYRQDPGQGLRLIYYSQIVNDFQKGDIAEGYSVSREKKESFPLTVTSAQKNPTAFYLCAGDTEQGYNQPQHFGDGTRLSIL.